This TCR beta chain was identified in a study of shared clonotypes between healthy human individuals. CDR3 length: 12 residues. Germline CDR1 is SEHNR and CDR2 is FQNEAQ (reference sequence). V trimming: 8 bases; J trimming: 5 bases; junction bases outside the gene matches: 4. Sorted subsets were amplified in replicate PCRs using 200 ng DNA, approximately 30,000 T cell genomes. Assay: immunoSEQ multiplex PCR; the TCRdb copy retains only in-frame clones and omits some. The sample lists about 1.1 million clones, approximately 75% seen once, with almost 0.9% in the top ten. This sequence joins TRBV7-9 and TRBJ2-7, with 9 bases fitting TRBD1. Material for sequencing was memory CD4+ T cells from PBMCs. Subset of the sample: CD45RA-negative fraction. The sequence was obtained from a man between 18 and 35 years old in good health. Some clones in this sample may be carry-over from other donors' samples. The CDR3: CASRGQGDEQYF. The CDR3 nucleotides read TGTGCCAGCCGGGGACAGGGTGACGAGCAGTACTTC.